Each of the 7 T cell receptor beta chains below was sequenced from the same sample in a study of early T cells in non-severe SARS-CoV-2 infection. TCRdb reprocessed the 5' RACE reads via MiXCR and lists one record per CDR3 protein. The sample includes about 26,000 distinct CDR3 sequences, roughly 5.6% seen only once; the top ten take roughly 4.1%. The sequencing input was whole blood. The receptor set was obtained from an adult who was a healthcare worker with PCR-confirmed SARS-CoV-2 infection or an uninfected control (not recorded which).

In this sample, this clonotype turned up many times. This chain uses TRBV2 with TRBJ1-2; 7 bases align to TRBD1. The CDR3 consists of 15 residues. Germline assignment: CDR1 SNHLY and CDR2 FYNNEI. The trim removed 3 bases at V and 7 bases at J, leaving 11 bases unmatched. For the CDR3, the DNA is TGTGCCAGCAGTGACCCCATAGGGGGCGACGGTGGCTACACCTTC. Its translation is CASSDPIGGDGGYTF.

The V call is TRBV18, the J call TRBJ1-2; the D gene is possibly TRBD1 (6 bases). Germline CDR1 and CDR2: KGHSH and LQKENI. V lost 8 bases, J lost 6 bases, and 25 bases lay in between. There are 16 residues in the CDR3. CDR3 residues: CASRDHQFQGRNGYTF. The DNA of the CDR3 is TGTGCCAGCCGAGATCACCAATTTCAGGGGCGGAATGGCTACACCTTC.

The genes are TRBV28 and TRBJ2-7; no clear D. The CDR3 consists of 12 residues. Trimming pared 6 bases from V and 3 bases from J, leaving 9 bases between. Germline V lookup: CDR1 MDHEN, CDR2 SYDVKM. The CDR3 DNA is TGTGCCAGCAGCCAGTGGCTCTACGAGCAGTACTTC. Translated, it gives CASSQWLYEQYF. Full variable domain (remainder filled in from reference TRBV28 and TRBJ2-7): DVKVTQSSRYLVKRTGEKVFLECVQDMDHENMFWYRQDPGLGLRLIYFSYDVKMKEKGDIPEGYSVSREKKERFSLILESASTNQTSMYLCASSQWLYEQYFGPGTRLTVT.

This clonotype was observed at least ten times. The chain employs TRBV20-1 and TRBJ1-2, with D maybe TRBD1 (5 bases). The length of the CDR3 is 14 residues. Trimming left V 0 bases short and J 0 bases short, with 8 bases between. Germline CDR1 DFQATT, CDR2 SNEGSKA (reference sequence). CDR3 in DNA: TGCAGTGCTAGAGATTCGGGGGCTAACTATGGCTACACCTTC. This sequence encodes CSARDSGANYGYTF.

This clonotype was observed a handful of times. The chain has TRBV11-2 and TRBJ1-2; D is ambiguous. The CDR3 is 13 amino acids. V lost 5 bases to trimming and J lost 5 bases, with 12 bases between them. Germline-derived CDR1 and CDR2 are SGHAT and FQNNGV. CDR3 DNA sequence: TGTGCCAGCAGCCACTCTGGGTATTATGGCTACACCTTC. Translating gives CASSHSGYYGYTF.

The sample holds many counts of this clonotype. This chain joins TRBV7-9 and TRBJ2-3; D ambiguous. The germline V and J ends were trimmed by 1 base and 1 base, with 0 bases remaining between them. This CDR3 region has 12 residues. CDR1 is SEHNR and CDR2 is FQNEAQ in the germline V gene (reference sequence). CDR3 residues: CASSLGTDTQYF. The CDR3 coding sequence is TGTGCCAGCAGCTTAGGCACAGATACGCAGTATTTT.

The chain recombines TRBV2 with TRBJ2-1, with 9 bases identical to TRBD2. The CDR3 runs to 16 residues. The V segment lost 11 bases and the J segment 6 bases; nucleotides outside the gene matches: 17. The V gene's germline CDR1 is SNHLY and CDR2 FYNNEI. CDR3 coding DNA: TGTGCCGGCGCAGCTGGACTTGCGGGAGGGGGCAATGAGCAGTTCTTC. Amino acid sequence: CAGAAGLAGGGNEQFF.